The following is a T cell receptor beta chain sequence with its context. Its specificity is not known. The source of the sample is a study of T cell repertoires in cytomegalovirus infection. Notes on the study in general: Pooled public TCR beta family frequency picked out CMV carriers with the relevant HLA. The response measured ex vivo was dominated by TCR beta clonotypes (HLA-C-restricted and CMV-specific).

One entry per CDR3 protein, called by TCRdb with MiXCR from the reads. Here the sample spans 200,000 or so distinct CDR3 sequences, roughly 19% being singletons. CDR1 and CDR2 (germline): SEHNR, FQNEAQ (reference sequence). V was pared by 3 bases and J by 5 bases, with 8 bases between. CDR3 length: 13 residues. The receptor was derived from a human donor in good health (CMV status not recorded). Some clones in this sample may be carry-over from other donors' samples. The rearrangement joins TRBV7-9 to TRBJ2-1; no reliable D call. The sample consisted of PBMCs. Written as DNA, the CDR3 is TGTGCCAGCAGCTTTAAAGTTAACAATGAGCAGTTCTTC. Its translation is CASSFKVNNEQFF.